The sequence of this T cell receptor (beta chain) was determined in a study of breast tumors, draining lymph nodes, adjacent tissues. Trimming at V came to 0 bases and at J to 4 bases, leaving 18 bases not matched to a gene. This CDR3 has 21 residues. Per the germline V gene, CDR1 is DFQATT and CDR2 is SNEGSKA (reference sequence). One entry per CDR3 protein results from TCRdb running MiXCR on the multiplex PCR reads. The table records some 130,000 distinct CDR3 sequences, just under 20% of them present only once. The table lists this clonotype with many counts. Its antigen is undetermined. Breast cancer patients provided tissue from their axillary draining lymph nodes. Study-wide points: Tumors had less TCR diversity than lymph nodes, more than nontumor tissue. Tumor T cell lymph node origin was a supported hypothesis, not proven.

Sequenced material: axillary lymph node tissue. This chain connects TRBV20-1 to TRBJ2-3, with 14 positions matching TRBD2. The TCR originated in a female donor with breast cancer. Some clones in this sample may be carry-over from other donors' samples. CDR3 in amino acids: CSARDWGGLAGVHSPPDTQYF. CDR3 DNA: TGCAGTGCTAGAGATTGGGGGGGACTAGCGGGAGTGCACAGCCCCCCAGATACGCAGTATTTT.